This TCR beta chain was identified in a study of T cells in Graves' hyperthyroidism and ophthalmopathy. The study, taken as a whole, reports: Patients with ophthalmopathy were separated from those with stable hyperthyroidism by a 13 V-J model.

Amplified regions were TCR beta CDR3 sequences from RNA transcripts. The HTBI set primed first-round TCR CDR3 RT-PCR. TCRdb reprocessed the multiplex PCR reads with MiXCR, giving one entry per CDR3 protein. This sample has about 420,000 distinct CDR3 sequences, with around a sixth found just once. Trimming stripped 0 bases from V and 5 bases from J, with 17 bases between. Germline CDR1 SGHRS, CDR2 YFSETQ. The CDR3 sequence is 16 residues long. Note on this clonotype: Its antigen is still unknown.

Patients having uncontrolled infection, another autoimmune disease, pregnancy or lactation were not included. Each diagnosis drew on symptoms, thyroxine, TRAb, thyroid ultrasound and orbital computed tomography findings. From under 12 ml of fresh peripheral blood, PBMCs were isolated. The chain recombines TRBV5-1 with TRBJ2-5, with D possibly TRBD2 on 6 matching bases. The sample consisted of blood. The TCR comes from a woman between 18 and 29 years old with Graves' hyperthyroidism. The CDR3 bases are TGCGCCAGCAGCTTGGACGTGGAGGGAGTCTGGGAGACCCAGTACTTC. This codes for CASSLDVEGVWETQYF.